This entry features one T cell receptor beta chain sequence. Antigen unknown. The data are from a study of OX40 agonist ivuxolimab in advanced cancers. Study summary: Dose-escalation patients had hepatocellular carcinoma, melanoma, renal cell or head and neck cancer. Two patients with cutaneous melanoma and one with hepatocellular carcinoma, three in total, showed partial responses.

Study findings and constraints: Both blood CD4+ and CD8+ T cells showed clonal growth by week 6 at 0.1 to 3.0 mg/kg.

Trimming cost V 0 bases and J 5 bases; bases outside gene matches: 3. Germline-derived CDR1 and CDR2 are MNHEY and SVGAGI. The CDR3 is made up of 16 amino acids. Repertoires were generated with immunoSEQ multiplex PCR, while TCRdb's copy carries only in-frame clones and drops some. The table has more than 80,000 clones, about 91% seen once. This clonotype originated in an adult with an advanced solid tumor such as melanoma, head and neck, liver or kidney cancer. The rearrangement uses TRBV6-5 and TRBJ2-5; 13 bases are a match to TRBD2. Sequenced material: CD4+ or CD8+ T cells sorted from blood, taken in a trial of the OX40 agonist ivuxolimab. CDR3 bases: TGTGCCAGCAGTTACTCTGGACTAGCGGGAGCTGAGACCCAGTACTTC. Translated: CASSYSGLAGAETQYF.